These 22 T cell receptor beta chains originate from one sample sequenced in a study of T cell responses to AZD1222 COVID-19 vaccine. The method was immunoSEQ multiplex PCR; TCRdb's version includes in-frame clones alone and lacks a portion of them. This sample has around 110,000 clones, with around nine tenths found just once. This sample comprised peripheral blood, obtained on day 0 of AZD1222 vaccination. The receptors originated from an adult in good health.

This clone was observed once. The chain is built from TRBV6-2 or TRBV6-3 and TRBJ1-1; no clear D. The CDR3 is 13 residues long. Deletions cut 7 bases from V and 1 base from J, with 10 bases between. Germline V gives CDR1 MNHEY, CDR2 SVGEGT. CDR3 sequence reads: CASTPWANTEAFF. CDR3 DNA: TGTGCCAGCACCCCGTGGGCGAACACTGAAGCTTTCTTT.

The chain carries TRBV5-1 and TRBJ2-5; D uncertain. Per the germline V gene, CDR1 is SGHRS and CDR2 is YFSETQ. Between the trimmed V and J ends, which lost 4 bases and 0 bases, there was a span of 16 bases. This CDR3 has 16 amino acids. This chain's CDR3 is CASSPDLAPYQETQYF. The CDR3 DNA reads as TGCGCCAGCAGCCCAGATTTAGCCCCGTACCAAGAGACCCAGTACTTC.

The chain links TRBV4-2 to TRBJ1-4; no definite D call. Deletions cut 0 bases from V and 4 bases from J, with 9 bases between. Germline lookup yields CDR1 LGHNA and CDR2 YNFKEQ. The CDR3 runs to 15 residues. The CDR3 sequence is CASSQEGSLNEKLFF. CDR3 bases: TGTGCCAGCAGCCAAGAGGGATCACTTAATGAAAAACTGTTTTTT.

The chain employs TRBV6-5 and TRBJ1-2; D call uncertain. V was trimmed by 8 bases and J by 6 bases, leaving 16 bases between them. The CDR3 runs 13 residues. The V gene's germline CDR1 is MNHEY and CDR2 SVGAGI. The CDR3 coding sequence is TGTGCCAGCGGAGGGCGCGGAGGTGATGGCTACACCTTC. Amino acid sequence: CASGGRGGDGYTF.

For the CDR3, the DNA is TGTGCCAGCAGCGTGGACGGGAAGGAAAAACTGTTTTTT. Residues: CASSVDGKEKLFF. The chain joins TRBV9 to TRBJ1-4, with no clear D. The CDR3 spans 13 residues. Per the germline V gene, CDR1 is SGDLS and CDR2 is YYNGEE. V was shortened by 2 bases and J by 8 bases, with 10 bases between the two germline ends.

CDR3: CASSLSRGVRTDTQYF. The CDR3 region has the DNA TGTGCCAGCAGCCTATCCCGGGGGGTTCGCACAGATACGCAGTATTTT. The rearrangement joins TRBV11-3 to TRBJ2-3; 7 nucleotides align to TRBD2. With 5 bases clipped from V and 1 base from J, the junction kept 9 bases outside the gene matches. CDR3 length equals 16 residues. The germline V gene has CDR1 SGHNT and CDR2 YENEEA.

The J gene is TRBJ2-2, the V gene TRBV11-2; no reliable D call. The CDR3 is 15 residues long. Germline CDR1 reads SGHAT; CDR2 reads FQNNGV. Trimming left V 0 bases short and J 5 bases short, with 10 bases between. In DNA form, the CDR3 reads TGTGCCAGCAGCTTAGATGTGGGGAAGACCGGGGAGCTGTTTTTT. Its protein product is CASSLDVGKTGELFF. The variable domain in full, completed from reference TRBV11-2 and TRBJ2-2, reads EAGVAQSPRYKIIEKRQSVAFWCNPISGHATLYWYQQILGQGPKLLIQFQNNGVVDDSQLPKDRFSAERLKGVDSTLKIQPAKLEDSAVYLCASSLDVGKTGELFFGEGSRLTVL.

The rearrangement uses TRBV5-4 and TRBJ2-2; no firm D call. This CDR3 is 15 amino acids long. V lost 0 bases and J lost 4, with 10 bases in between. Germline V lookup: CDR1 SGHNT, CDR2 YYREEE (reference sequence). CDR3 DNA sequence: TGTGCCAGCAGCTTGGCAGAGGTGCGCACCGGGGAGCTGTTTTTT. Protein product: CASSLAEVRTGELFF.

CDR3 residues: CASSFSKGSKDLYGYTF. Written as DNA, the CDR3 is TGTGCCAGCAGCTTTTCGAAGGGGTCGAAGGACCTCTATGGCTACACCTTC. This rearrangement joins TRBV7-9 to TRBJ1-2; the D gene is possibly TRBD1 (5 bases). Looked up from germline, CDR1 is SEHNR and CDR2 is FQNEAQ (reference sequence). This CDR3 comprises 17 residues. Trimming pared 3 bases from V and 4 bases from J, leaving 21 bases between.

The chain joins TRBV5-6 to TRBJ1-6; D call uncertain. CDR3 size: 14 residues. The germline CDR1 and CDR2 sequences are SGHDT and YYEEEE. Trimming removed 4 bases from V and 7 bases from J, with 12 bases in between. CDR3 protein: CASSKDRPNSPLHF. DNA of the CDR3: TGTGCCAGCAGCAAGGACCGACCAAATTCACCCCTCCACTTT.

The chain has TRBV7-2 and TRBJ1-2; TRBD1 is a possible D gene (6 bases). Trimming cost V 8 bases and J 1 base, with 20 bases left between them. Germline loops: CDR1 SGHTA, CDR2 FQGNSA. The CDR3 has 16 amino acids. The CDR3 nucleotides read TGTGCCAGCGGAAGAGGGAGGACAGCAAATAACTATGGCTACACCTTC. Protein product: CASGRGRTANNYGYTF.

The J gene is TRBJ1-6, the V gene TRBV11-3; D not resolved. Trimming removed 3 bases at V and 7 bases at J, with 10 bases between. The length of the CDR3 is 14 residues. Germline lookup yields CDR1 SGHNT and CDR2 YENEEA. The CDR3 protein is CASSFTASNSPLHF. In nucleotides, the CDR3 is TGTGCCAGCAGCTTCACAGCTTCAAATTCACCCCTCCACTTT.

The CDR3 DNA is TGTGCCAGCAGCCCCGAAGAGGACAGGTTATCACCCCTCCACTTT. Protein sequence: CASSPEEDRLSPLHF. V is TRBV4-2 and J is TRBJ1-6, with 7 nucleotides matching TRBD1. CDR3 length: 15 amino acids. In germline, CDR1 is LGHNA, CDR2 YNFKEQ. Germline trimming cut 4 bases from V and 10 bases from J; bases unmatched to any gene: 10.

As DNA, the CDR3 is TGTGCCAGCAGGTCGTCTGAAGCTTTCTTT. It yields the protein CASRSSEAFF. The chain is built from TRBV7-9 and TRBJ1-1, with D hard to call. CDR3 length equals 10 residues. Germline CDR1 SEHNR, CDR2 FQNEAQ (reference sequence). V was shortened by 6 bases and J by 6 bases, with 5 bases between the two germline ends. Filled out from reference TRBV7-9 and TRBJ1-1, the complete variable domain reads DTGVSQNPRHKITKRGQNVTFRCDPISEHNRLYWYRQTLGQGPEFLTYFQNEAQLEKSRLLSDRFSAERPKGSFSTLEIQRTEQGDSAMYLCASRSSEAFFGQGTRLTVV.

The chain is built from TRBV10-3 and TRBJ2-2; D is perhaps TRBD2 (5 bases). This CDR3 region has 14 residues. Trimming left V 1 base short and J 3 bases short, with 6 bases between. CDR1 is ENHRY, CDR2 SYGVKD, per germline. CDR3 DNA sequence: TGTGCCATCAGTGAGTACGGGGACACCGGGGAGCTGTTTTTT. It yields the protein CAISEYGDTGELFF.

This clone was picked up one time. This chain links TRBV6-1 with TRBJ1-2; no reliable D call. The CDR3 loop spans 14 amino acids. CDR1 and CDR2 (germline): MNHNS, SASEGT. Trimming took off 2 bases at V and 4 bases at J, with 11 bases between the two ends. The CDR3 DNA reads TGTGCCAGCAGTGAAAGCCCCCTTACCTATGGCTACACCTTC. Protein sequence: CASSESPLTYGYTF.

The rearrangement links TRBV11-3 to TRBJ2-2, with TRBD1 as a possible D gene (5 bases). This CDR3 contains 15 residues. Trimming removed 4 bases at V and 7 bases at J, with 16 bases between. Germline V gene sequence: CDR1 SGHNT, CDR2 YENEEA. CDR3 DNA sequence: TGTGCCAGCAGCTCCCGGAATTATAGGGGCGGGGAGCTGTTTTTT. It is translated as CASSSRNYRGGELFF.

CDR3 in DNA: TGTGCCAGCAGCTTAAACTCCTTTCCCAATGAGCAGTTCTTC. Translated, it gives CASSLNSFPNEQFF. The gene calls are TRBV7-2 and TRBJ2-1; D is uncertain. CDR1 SGHTA and CDR2 FQGNSA come from the germline V gene. V lost 2 bases and J lost 6, with 11 bases in between. There are 14 residues in the CDR3.

This rearrangement joins TRBV29-1 to TRBJ2-5; D could derive from TRBD1 or TRBD2 (6 bases each). Germline V gives CDR1 SQVTM, CDR2 ANQGSEA. V was cut by 4 bases and J by 4 bases, with 10 bases left in between. The CDR3 contains 12 residues. As DNA, the CDR3 is TGCAGCGTTGTAGAGGGGGGAGAGACCCAGTACTTC. It specifies CSVVEGGETQYF.

The J gene is TRBJ2-1, the V gene TRBV5-1; possible D gene TRBD2, 6 bases. The CDR3 extends over 15 amino acids. V lost 1 base to trimming and J lost 7 bases, with 15 bases between them. CDR1 SGHRS and CDR2 YFSETQ come from the germline V gene. The CDR3 sequence is CASSLQPGGVNEQFF. CDR3 DNA: TGCGCCAGCAGCTTGCAACCCGGGGGAGTAAATGAGCAGTTCTTC.

This clone has only one observation. The CDR3 nucleotides are TGTGCCAGCAGCCAGGTACTAGGACAGTCGACTTATGGCTACACCTTC. As protein: CASSQVLGQSTYGYTF. This chain connects TRBV3-1 (or the pseudogene TRBV3-2) to TRBJ1-2, with D possibly TRBD1 on 6 matching bases. Germline loops: CDR1 LGHDT, CDR2 YNNKEL (reference sequence). This CDR3 is 16 amino acids long. Trimming removed 3 bases at V and 5 bases at J, with 19 bases between.

J is TRBJ2-1 and V is TRBV7-2, with D hard to call. CDR3 size: 13 residues. CDR1 is SGHTA, CDR2 FQGNSA, per germline. V lost 2 bases, J lost 6 bases, and 8 bases lay in between. Written as DNA, the CDR3 is TGTGCCAGCAGCTTATCAAGGTCCAATGAGCAGTTCTTC. Protein product: CASSLSRSNEQFF.